These 18 T cell receptor beta chains were sequenced from one sample in a study of blood T cells in healthy people across ages (dated by TCRdb to about 2015). Library preparation employed 5' RACE. These reads were obtained on an Illumina HiSeq 2500. A second PCR of roughly 7 to 12 cycles was performed with a sample-barcoded 5' primer and a J-beta primer mix. Using fastp at Q25 and MiXCR, TCRdb reprocessed the public reads and kept productive beta chains. When rows share a CDR3 protein, they turn into one entry using the most common DNA and genes. The sample table holds 1.5 million to 1.8 million distinct CDR3 sequences, of which approximately 43% were seen once. The ten most abundant clones make up more than 4% of the sample. The material sequenced was blood. Every receptor here comes from a woman between 18 and 30 years old in good health.

This clonotype showed up just a few times. The J gene is TRBJ2-7, the V gene TRBV30; weak D call: TRBD1 (6 bases). The CDR3 consists of 15 residues. CDR1 is GTSNPN, CDR2 SVGIG, per germline (reference sequence). V was pared by 4 bases and J by 0 bases, with 16 bases between. The CDR3 DNA reads as TGTGCCTGGACTAGGACAGAATCGAGCTCCTACGAGCAGTACTTC. Its protein is CAWTRTESSSYEQYF.

CDR3 region: CSAHGLSNQPQHF. The CDR3 DNA reads TGCAGTGCCCACGGACTGAGCAATCAGCCCCAGCATTTT. The chain joins TRBV20-1 to TRBJ1-5; D gene uncertain. Trimming took 6 bases from V and 1 from J, leaving 10 bases between them. CDR3 length: 13 amino acids. Germline V gives CDR1 DFQATT, CDR2 SNEGSKA (reference sequence).

This clonotype was counted only a few times. The chain combines TRBV7-2 with TRBJ2-4; D gene ambiguous. This CDR3 is 17 amino acids long. Germline values: CDR1 SGHTA, CDR2 FQGNSA. The V end lost 1 base, the J end lost 0 bases, and 13 bases lay between the germline ends. The CDR3 nucleotides read TGTGCCAGCAGCTTAGTCAGCGCGGCACTAGCCAAAAACATTCAGTACTTC. This codes for CASSLVSAALAKNIQYF. Full variable domain (missing parts from reference TRBV7-2 and TRBJ2-4): GAGVSQSPSNKVTEKGKDVELRCDPISGHTALYWYRQSLGQGLEFLIYFQGNSAPDKSGLPSDRFSAERTGGSVSTLTIQRTQQEDSAVYLCASSLVSAALAKNIQYFGAGTRLSVL.

The J gene is TRBJ1-2, the V gene TRBV20-1, with no clear D. V lost 5 bases to trimming and J lost 5 bases, with 9 bases between them. The CDR3 has 11 residues. The germline V gene has CDR1 DFQATT and CDR2 SNEGSKA (reference sequence). CDR3 nucleotide sequence: TGCAGTGCTGCTTACGGGTATGGCTACACCTTC. Translating it yields CSAAYGYGYTF.

The genes are TRBV2 and TRBJ2-2; 9 nucleotides agree with TRBD1. Looked up from germline, CDR1 is SNHLY and CDR2 is FYNNEI. CDR3 length: 14 residues. With V trimmed by 8 bases and J by 6 bases, 7 bases remained unmatched. CDR3 amino acids: CASWTGVLAGELFF. The CDR3 DNA reads TGTGCCAGCTGGACAGGGGTTTTGGCCGGGGAGCTGTTTTTT.

A few counts support this clonotype. The V call is TRBV5-1, the J call TRBJ2-5; D is undetermined. V lost 1 base and J 2 bases, leaving 12 bases between the germline ends. CDR1 is SGHRS and CDR2 is YFSETQ in the germline V gene. The CDR3 extends over 15 amino acids. CDR3 bases: TGCGCCAGCAGCTTGAGCGACGACATACAAGAGACCCAGTACTTC. Translation: CASSLSDDIQETQYF.

The chain has TRBV7-9 and TRBJ2-1, with TRBD2 matching 10 bases. The closer fit of TRBJ2-7 to the DNA end suggests the J call may be wrong. Germline values: CDR1 SEHNR, CDR2 FQNEAQ (reference sequence). The CDR3 spans 16 residues. CDR3 sequence: CASSSSGGAIYNEQYF. DNA of the CDR3: TGTGCCAGCAGCTCGAGCGGGGGGGCGATCTACAATGAGCAGTACTTC.

The chain recombines TRBV7-9 with TRBJ2-7, with D unclear. V was shortened by 2 bases and J by 0 bases, with 8 bases between the two germline ends. Germline V gives CDR1 SEHNR, CDR2 FQNEAQ (reference sequence). The CDR3 runs 14 residues. The CDR3 spells CASSLQAVSYEQYF. CDR3 bases: TGTGCCAGCAGCTTACAAGCAGTCTCCTACGAGCAGTACTTC.

This clonotype was counted a few times. The chain combines TRBV24-1 with TRBJ2-7, with D maybe TRBD2 (6 bases). The germline CDR1 and CDR2 sequences are KGHDR and SFDVKD. This CDR3 has 15 residues. Trimming pared 9 bases from V and 1 base from J, leaving 18 bases between. In DNA form, the CDR3 reads TGTGCCACCCCCGGGTCGAGAGCGGGTTCCTACGAGCAGTACTTC. Translation gives CATPGSRAGSYEQYF.

The V gene is TRBV5-1, the J gene TRBJ1-2; TRBD1 might be the D (5 bases). Trimming removed 2 bases from V and 5 bases from J, with 13 bases in between. The CDR3 covers 14 residues. Germline-derived CDR1 and CDR2 are SGHRS and YFSETQ. CDR3 amino acids: CASSLLDSSYGYTF. CDR3 nucleotides: TGCGCCAGCAGCTTACTAGACAGCTCATATGGCTACACCTTC.

This clonotype was found many times. The V gene is TRBV27, the J gene TRBJ1-5; D unresolved. Deletions cut 1 base from V and 0 bases from J, with 7 bases between. Germline V lookup: CDR1 MNHEY, CDR2 SMNVEV (reference sequence). The CDR3 extends over 15 amino acids. The CDR3 DNA is TGTGCCAGCAGTTTATATGGGTATAGCAATCAGCCCCAGCATTTT. Translating it yields CASSLYGYSNQPQHF.

This clonotype was seen repeatedly, ten times or more. The chain has TRBV20-1 and TRBJ2-4, with D possibly TRBD2 on 6 matching bases. Deletions cut 3 bases from V and 3 bases from J, with 9 bases between. This CDR3 region has 13 residues. Germline-derived CDR1 and CDR2 are DFQATT and SNEGSKA (reference sequence). CDR3 in DNA: TGCAGTGCTAGGTGGGGGGTCAAAAACATTCAGTACTTC. Protein product: CSARWGVKNIQYF.

V is TRBV29-1 and J is TRBJ1-1; D remains unclear. V lost 7 bases, J lost 2 bases, and 8 bases lay in between. The CDR3 totals 11 residues. Germline V gene sequence: CDR1 SQVTM, CDR2 ANQGSEA. CDR3 region: CSEGTNTEAFF. The CDR3 DNA sequence: TGCAGCGAGGGTACCAACACTGAAGCTTTCTTT.

This sequence joins TRBV5-1 and TRBJ1-1; D gene unclear. Trimming shortened V by 1 base and J by 0 bases, and 10 bases separated the two germline ends. Germline lookup yields CDR1 SGHRS and CDR2 YFSETQ. This CDR3 spans 15 amino acids. CDR3 protein: CASSLQGHVNTEAFF. CDR3 nucleotide sequence: TGCGCCAGCAGCTTGCAAGGGCACGTGAACACTGAAGCTTTCTTT.

This clonotype was recorded a few times. The chain joins TRBV12-3 or TRBV12-4 to TRBJ1-2, with D hard to call. The CDR3 runs to 13 residues. Deletions cut 7 bases from V and 1 base from J, with 10 bases between. In DNA form, the CDR3 reads TGTGCCAGCACCCAGTGGGGTAACTATGGCTACACCTTC. Translation: CASTQWGNYGYTF.

The chain uses TRBV9 and TRBJ1-2; maybe TRBD1 (6 bases). CDR3 length: 15 amino acids. Germline V lookup: CDR1 SGDLS, CDR2 YYNGEE. The V end lost 3 bases, the J end lost 4 bases, and 16 bases lay between the germline ends. CDR3 residues: CASSAQTGFSYGYTF. DNA for the CDR3: TGTGCCAGCAGCGCCCAAACAGGGTTTAGCTATGGCTACACCTTC.

V is TRBV7-2 and J is TRBJ1-2; D perhaps matches TRBD1 (6 bases). This CDR3 region has 14 residues. Germline V gene lookup returns CDR1 SGHTA and CDR2 FQGNSA. Trimming stripped 2 bases from V and 8 bases from J, with 15 bases between. Here the CDR3 reads CASSLRGAIGGYTF. The DNA for the CDR3 is TGTGCCAGCAGCTTACGGGGGGCTATAGGAGGCTACACCTTC.

The sample holds a few counts of this clonotype. The chain uses TRBV6-1 and TRBJ1-1, with D uncertain. Between the trimmed V and J ends, which lost 8 bases and 1 base, there was a span of 11 bases. CDR1 is MNHNS and CDR2 is SASEGT in the germline V gene. The CDR3 covers 13 residues. For the CDR3, the DNA is TGTGCCAGCGCCACATTGCGGAACACTGAAGCTTTCTTT. Protein: CASATLRNTEAFF.